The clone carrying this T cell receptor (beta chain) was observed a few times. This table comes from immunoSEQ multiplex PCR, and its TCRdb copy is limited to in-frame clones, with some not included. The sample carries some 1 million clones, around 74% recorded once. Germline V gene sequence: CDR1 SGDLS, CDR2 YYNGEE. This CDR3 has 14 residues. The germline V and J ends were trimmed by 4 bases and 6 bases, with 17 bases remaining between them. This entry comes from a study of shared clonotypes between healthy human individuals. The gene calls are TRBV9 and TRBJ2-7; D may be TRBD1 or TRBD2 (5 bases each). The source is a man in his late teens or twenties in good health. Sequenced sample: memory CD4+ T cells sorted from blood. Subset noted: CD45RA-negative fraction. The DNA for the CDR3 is TGTGCCAGCAGCCAACGGGGCAGGGAGCCCGAGCAGTACTTC. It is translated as CASSQRGREPEQYF.